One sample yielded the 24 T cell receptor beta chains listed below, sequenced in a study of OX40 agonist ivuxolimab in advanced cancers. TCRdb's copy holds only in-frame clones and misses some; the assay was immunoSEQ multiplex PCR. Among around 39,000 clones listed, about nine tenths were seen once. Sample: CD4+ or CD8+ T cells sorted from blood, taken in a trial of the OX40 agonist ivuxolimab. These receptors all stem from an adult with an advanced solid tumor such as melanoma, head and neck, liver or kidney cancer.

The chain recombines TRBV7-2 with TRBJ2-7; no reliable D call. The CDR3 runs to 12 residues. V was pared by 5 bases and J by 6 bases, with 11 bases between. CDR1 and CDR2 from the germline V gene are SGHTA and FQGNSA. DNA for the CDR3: TGTGCCAGCAGCCAGGACCTTGCCGAGCAGTACTTC. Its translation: CASSQDLAEQYF.

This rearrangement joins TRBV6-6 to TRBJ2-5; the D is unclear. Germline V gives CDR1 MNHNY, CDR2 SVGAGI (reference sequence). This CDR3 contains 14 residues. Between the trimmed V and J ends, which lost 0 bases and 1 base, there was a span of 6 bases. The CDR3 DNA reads TGTGCCAGCAGTTACTCGAGGAGCCAAGAGACCCAGTACTTC. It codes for CASSYSRSQETQYF.

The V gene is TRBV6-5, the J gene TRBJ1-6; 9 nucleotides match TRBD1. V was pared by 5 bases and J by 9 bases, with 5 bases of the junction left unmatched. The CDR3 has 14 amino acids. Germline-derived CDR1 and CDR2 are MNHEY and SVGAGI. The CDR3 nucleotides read TGTGCCAGCAGTCTACAGGGGGCAGGTTCACCCCTCCACTTT. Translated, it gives CASSLQGAGSPLHF.

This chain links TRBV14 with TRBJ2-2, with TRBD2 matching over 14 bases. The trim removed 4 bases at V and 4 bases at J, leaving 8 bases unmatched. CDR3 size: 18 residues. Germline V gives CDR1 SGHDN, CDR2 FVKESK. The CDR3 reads CASSPEGTSGRGTGELFF. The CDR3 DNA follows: TGTGCCAGCAGCCCCGAAGGGACTAGCGGGAGAGGCACCGGGGAGCTGTTTTTT.

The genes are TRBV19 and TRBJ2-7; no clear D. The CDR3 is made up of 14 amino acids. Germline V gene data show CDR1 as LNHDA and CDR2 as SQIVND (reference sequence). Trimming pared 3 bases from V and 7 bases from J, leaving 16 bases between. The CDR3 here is CASSISVGMREQYF. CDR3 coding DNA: TGTGCCAGTAGTATTTCGGTTGGCATGAGGGAGCAGTACTTC.

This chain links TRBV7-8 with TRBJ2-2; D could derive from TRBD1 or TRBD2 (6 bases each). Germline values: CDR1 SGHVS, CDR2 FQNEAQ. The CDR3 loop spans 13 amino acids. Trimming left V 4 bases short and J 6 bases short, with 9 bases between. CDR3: CASSYGGPGELFF. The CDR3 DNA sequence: TGTGCCAGCAGCTACGGGGGCCCCGGGGAGCTGTTTTTT. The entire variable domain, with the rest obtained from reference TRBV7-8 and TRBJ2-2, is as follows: GAGVSQSPRYKVAKRGQDVALRCDPISGHVSLFWYQQALGQGPEFLTYFQNEAQLDKSGLPSDRFFAERPEGSVSTLKIQRTQQEDSAVYLCASSYGGPGELFFGEGSRLTVL.

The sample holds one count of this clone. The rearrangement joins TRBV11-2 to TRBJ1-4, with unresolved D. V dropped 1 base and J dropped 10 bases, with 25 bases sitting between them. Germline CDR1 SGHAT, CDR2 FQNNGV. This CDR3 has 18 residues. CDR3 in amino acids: CASSLGVGRRASVGKLFF. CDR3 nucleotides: TGTGCCAGCAGCTTAGGGGTCGGAAGACGCGCAAGTGTCGGAAAACTGTTTTTT.

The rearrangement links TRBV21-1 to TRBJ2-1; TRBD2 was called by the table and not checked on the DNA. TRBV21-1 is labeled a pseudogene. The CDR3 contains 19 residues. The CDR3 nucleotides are TGTGCCAGCAGCAAAAACCCCAGGTTAGCTAGCCCCGAATACAATGAGCAGTTCTTC. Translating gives CASSKNPRLASPEYNEQFF.

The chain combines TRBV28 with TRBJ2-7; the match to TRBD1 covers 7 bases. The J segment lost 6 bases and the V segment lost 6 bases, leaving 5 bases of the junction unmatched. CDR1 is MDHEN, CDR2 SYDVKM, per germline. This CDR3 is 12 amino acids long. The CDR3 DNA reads TGTGCCAGCAGCGGGACAGTCCGCGAGCAGTACTTC. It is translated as CASSGTVREQYF.

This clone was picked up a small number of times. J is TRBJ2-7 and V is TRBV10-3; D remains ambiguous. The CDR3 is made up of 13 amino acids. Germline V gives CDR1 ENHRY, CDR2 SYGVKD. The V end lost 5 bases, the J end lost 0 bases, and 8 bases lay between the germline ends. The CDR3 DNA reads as TGTGCCATCAGTCAGTTTAGCTCCTACGAGCAGTACTTC. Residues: CAISQFSSYEQYF.

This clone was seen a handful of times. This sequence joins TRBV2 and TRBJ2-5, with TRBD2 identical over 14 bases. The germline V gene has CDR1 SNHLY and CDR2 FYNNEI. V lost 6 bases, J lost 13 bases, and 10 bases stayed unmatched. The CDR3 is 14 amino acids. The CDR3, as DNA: TGTGCCAGCAGCCTTCGGACTAGCGGGGGGCCCGTGTACTTC. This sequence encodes CASSLRTSGGPVYF.

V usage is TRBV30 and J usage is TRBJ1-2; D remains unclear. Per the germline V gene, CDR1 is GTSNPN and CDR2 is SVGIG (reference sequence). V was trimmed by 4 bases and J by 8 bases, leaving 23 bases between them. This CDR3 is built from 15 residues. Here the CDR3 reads CAWTPPAAAFRGYTF. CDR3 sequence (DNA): TGTGCCTGGACCCCACCGGCGGCAGCCTTTCGGGGCTACACCTTC.

DNA of the CDR3: TGTGCCAGCAGCTTCTCCGGGACAGAGACAGATACGCAGTATTTT. It specifies CASSFSGTETDTQYF. V is TRBV7-9 and J is TRBJ2-3; 7 nucleotides line up with TRBD1. The ends lost 3 bases at V and 3 bases at J; junction bases unmatched: 6. The CDR3 loop spans 15 amino acids. CDR1 is SEHNR, CDR2 FQNEAQ, per germline (reference sequence).

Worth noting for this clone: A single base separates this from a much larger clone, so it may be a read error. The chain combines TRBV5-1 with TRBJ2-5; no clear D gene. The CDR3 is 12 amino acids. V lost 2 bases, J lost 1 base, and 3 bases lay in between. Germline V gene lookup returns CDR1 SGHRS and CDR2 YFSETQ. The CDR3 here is CASSFSQETQYF. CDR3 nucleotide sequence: TGCGCCAGCAGCTTCTCCCAAGAGACCCAGTACTTC. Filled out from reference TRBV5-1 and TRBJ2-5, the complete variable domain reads KAGVTQTPRYLIKTRGQQVTLSCSPISGHRSVSWYQQTPGQGLQFLFEYFSETQRNKGNFPGRFSGRQFSNSRSEMNVSTLELGDSALYLCASSFSQETQYFGPGTRLLVL.

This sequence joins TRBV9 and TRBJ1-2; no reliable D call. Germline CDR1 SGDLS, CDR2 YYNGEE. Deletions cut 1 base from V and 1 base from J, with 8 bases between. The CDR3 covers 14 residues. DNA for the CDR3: TGTGCCAGCAGCGTACTCTACGGTAACTATGGCTACACCTTC. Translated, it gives CASSVLYGNYGYTF. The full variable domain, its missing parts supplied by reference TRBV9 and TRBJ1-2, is DSGVTQTPKHLITATGQRVTLRCSPRSGDLSVYWYQQSLDQGLQFLIQYYNGEERAKGNILERFSAQQFPDLHSELNLSSLELGDSALYFCASSVLYGNYGYTFGSGTRLTVV.

The CDR3 spells CASSLNNGAEGYTF. The DNA of the CDR3 is TGTGCCAGCAGTTTAAATAACGGGGCTGAAGGCTACACCTTC. V is TRBV28 and J is TRBJ1-2; D is possibly TRBD1 (5 bases). The germline V and J ends were trimmed by 2 bases and 8 bases, with 15 bases remaining between them. This CDR3 has 14 amino acids. Germline CDR1 is MDHEN and CDR2 is SYDVKM.

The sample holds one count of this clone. This chain's CDR3 is CASSELQGGEAFF. Written as DNA, the CDR3 is TGTGCCAGCAGTGAACTGCAGGGGGGTGAAGCTTTCTTT. The rearrangement uses TRBV2 and TRBJ1-1, with 7 bases aligning to TRBD1. The CDR3 is 13 amino acids. CDR1 is SNHLY and CDR2 is FYNNEI in the germline V gene. The V and J ends lost 2 bases and 7 bases, in that order; junction bases with no gene match: 4.

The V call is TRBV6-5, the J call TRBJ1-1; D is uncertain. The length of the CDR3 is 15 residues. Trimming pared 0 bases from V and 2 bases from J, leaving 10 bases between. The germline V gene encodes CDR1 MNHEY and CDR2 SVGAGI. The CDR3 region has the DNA TGTGCCAGCAGTTACTCGAGAGATGGCAACACTGAAGCTTTCTTT. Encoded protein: CASSYSRDGNTEAFF.

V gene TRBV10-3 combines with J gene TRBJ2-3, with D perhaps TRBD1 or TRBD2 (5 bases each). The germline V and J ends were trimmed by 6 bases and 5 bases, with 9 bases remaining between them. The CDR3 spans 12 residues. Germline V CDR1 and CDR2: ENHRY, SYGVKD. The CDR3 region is CAISAGGDTQYF. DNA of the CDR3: TGTGCCATCAGCGCTGGGGGAGATACGCAGTATTTT.

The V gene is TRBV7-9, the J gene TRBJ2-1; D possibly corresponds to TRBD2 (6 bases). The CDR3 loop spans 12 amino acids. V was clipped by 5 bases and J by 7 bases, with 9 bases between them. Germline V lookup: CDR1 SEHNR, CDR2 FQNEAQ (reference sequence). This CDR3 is CASSPLANEQFF. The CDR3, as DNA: TGTGCCAGCAGCCCCCTAGCGAATGAGCAGTTCTTC.

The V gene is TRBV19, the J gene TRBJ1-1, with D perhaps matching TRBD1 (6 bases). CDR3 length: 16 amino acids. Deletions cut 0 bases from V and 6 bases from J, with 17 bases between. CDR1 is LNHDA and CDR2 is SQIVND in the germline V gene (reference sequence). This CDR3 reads CASSIDHVVGGAEAFF. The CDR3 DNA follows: TGTGCCAGTAGTATAGATCACGTCGTCGGGGGCGCTGAAGCTTTCTTT.

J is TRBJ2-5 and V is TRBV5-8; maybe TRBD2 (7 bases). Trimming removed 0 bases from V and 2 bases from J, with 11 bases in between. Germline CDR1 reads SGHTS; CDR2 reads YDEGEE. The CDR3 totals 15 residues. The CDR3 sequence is CASSLGGGDQETQYF. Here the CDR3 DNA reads TGTGCCAGCAGCTTGGGCGGGGGCGATCAAGAGACCCAGTACTTC. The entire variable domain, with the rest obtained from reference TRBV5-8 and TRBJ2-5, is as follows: EAGVTQSPTHLIKTRGQQATLRCSPISGHTSVYWYQQALGLGLQFLLWYDEGEERNRGNFPPRFSGRQFPNYSSELNVNALELEDSALYLCASSLGGGDQETQYFGPGTRLLVL.

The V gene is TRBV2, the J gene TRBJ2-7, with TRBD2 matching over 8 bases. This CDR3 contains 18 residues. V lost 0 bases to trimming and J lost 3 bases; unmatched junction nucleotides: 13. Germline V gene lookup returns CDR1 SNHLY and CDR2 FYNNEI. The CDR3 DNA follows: TGTGCCAGCAGTGAAGCGCTTCCGGCGGGGGGAATTCACTACGAGCAGTACTTC. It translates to CASSEALPAGGIHYEQYF.

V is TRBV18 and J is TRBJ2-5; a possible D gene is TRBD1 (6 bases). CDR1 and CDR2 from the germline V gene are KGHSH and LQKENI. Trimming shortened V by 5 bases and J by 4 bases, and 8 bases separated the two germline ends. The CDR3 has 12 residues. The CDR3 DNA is TGTGCCAGCTCATCAGGGGCAGAGACCCAGTACTTC. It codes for CASSSGAETQYF.